This TCR beta chain was sequenced during a study of T-cell memory formation after mild COVID-19. Study-wide findings and caveats: Pre-infection memory carried some responding clones, suggesting that cross-reactive memory joined.

On this clonotype itself: What it binds is unknown.

This CDR3 region has 16 residues. Germline V CDR1 and CDR2: PRHDT, FYEKMQ (reference sequence). The junction had 6 bases not matched to a gene; V was cut back by 4 bases and J by 0 bases. In TCRdb, the 5' RACE reads were re-called with MiXCR into one record per CDR3 protein. The table records roughly 400,000 distinct CDR3 sequences, around 17% of them present only once. V usage is TRBV13 and J usage is TRBJ1-3; 7 bases fit TRBD1. This clonotype was obtained from a man aged 18 to 29 who had mild COVID-19 (a few samples of this study predate the infection). Cell type and time point are not known. Sequenced sample: PBMCs or a T cell subset sorted from them (not recorded which). The CDR3 loop reads CASSWGQRDSGNTIYF. The CDR3, as DNA: TGTGCCAGCAGCTGGGGACAGAGAGACTCTGGAAACACCATATATTTT.